This T cell receptor (beta chain) was identified in a study of PD-1 blockade in classical Hodgkin lymphoma. General observations from the study: A significant rise in TCR diversity was seen by C4D1 for CD4+ cells but not for CD8+ cells. As was reported, newly diagnosed patients showed lower baseline TCR diversity than healthy donors did.

Every patient was affected by relapse after autologous stem cell transplantation, while exposure to brentuximab vedotin was not uniform. Relapsed/refractory classical Hodgkin lymphoma patients had complete, partial or progressive responses. Regarding this clone: What it binds is unknown.

The germline gives CDR1 DFQATT, CDR2 SNEGSKA (reference sequence). Trimming pared 7 bases from V and 15 bases from J, leaving 19 bases between. The CDR3 contains 11 residues. TCRdb keeps only in-frame clones here, not all; method: immunoSEQ multiplex PCR. The sample holds 95,000 or so clones, roughly 88% seen once. The V gene is TRBV20-1, the J gene TRBJ2-1, with D perhaps TRBD1 or TRBD2 (6 bases each). The material sequenced was peripheral blood mononuclear cells (PBMCs), taken at baseline. The sequence was collected from a human donor with classical Hodgkin lymphoma. The CDR3 DNA sequence: TGCAGTGTCAACAAGGGGGGCCGCCGGTTCTTC. Its translation is CSVNKGGRRFF.